The T cell receptor beta chain under discussion was sequenced for a study of blood T cell repertoires in COVID-19. Background on the study: T cells, B-cell-depleted T cells, or PBMCs provided the cDNA or gDNA that served as material.

Sequencing was performed with immunoSEQ multiplex PCR; in TCRdb, only in-frame clones are kept and a portion is missing. The sample includes approximately 100,000 clones, roughly 90% of them seen just once. This clone showed up just a few times. The CDR3 has 14 residues. Trimming cost V 4 bases and J 5 bases; bases outside gene matches: 8. CDR1 SGHRS and CDR2 YFSETQ come from the germline V gene. The chain employs TRBV5-1 and TRBJ1-2, with TRBD1 matching 7 bases. The source is a woman aged 60 to 75 with acute or convalescent COVID-19. Sequenced input: peripheral blood. The CDR3 DNA is TGCGCCAGCAGCCCGGCCAGGGGGAGGTATGGCTACACCTTC. Translated: CASSPARGRYGYTF.